This TCR beta chain was documented in a study of blood T cell repertoires in COVID-19. Original handling: Estimated nucleated cell counts came from reference gene primer amplification. Sequenced by immunoSEQ multiplex PCR; TCRdb stores in-frame clones only, minus some. V, J and clone size reflect that table, while D and trimming were determined from the DNA. The table lists 140,000 or so clones, around 81% of them singletons. V was shortened by 5 bases and J by 4 bases, with 8 bases between the two germline ends. The CDR3 totals 12 residues. Germline lookup yields CDR1 SGHTA and CDR2 FQGTGA. Each participant's cohort was designated according to participant-reported clinical history.

The sequence was collected from a woman aged 40 to 49 who had recovered from COVID-19. Source material: PBMCs or T cells enriched from blood (not recorded which). V and J are TRBV7-3 and TRBJ1-1; no definite D call. The CDR3 coding sequence is TGTGCCAGCAGCCTGGGGAGCACTGAAGCTTTCTTT. Its translation: CASSLGSTEAFF.